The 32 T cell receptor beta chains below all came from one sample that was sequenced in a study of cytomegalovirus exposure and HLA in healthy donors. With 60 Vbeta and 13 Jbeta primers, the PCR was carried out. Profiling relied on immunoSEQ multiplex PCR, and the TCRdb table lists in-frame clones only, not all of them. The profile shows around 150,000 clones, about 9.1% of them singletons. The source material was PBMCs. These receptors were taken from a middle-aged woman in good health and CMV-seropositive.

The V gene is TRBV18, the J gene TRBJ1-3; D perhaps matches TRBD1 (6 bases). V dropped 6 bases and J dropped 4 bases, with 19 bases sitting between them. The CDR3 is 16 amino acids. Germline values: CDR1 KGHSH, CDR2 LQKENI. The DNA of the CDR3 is TGTGCCAGCTCCACATCGGGAAGGGGGACAGGAAACACCATATATTTT. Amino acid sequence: CASSTSGRGTGNTIYF.

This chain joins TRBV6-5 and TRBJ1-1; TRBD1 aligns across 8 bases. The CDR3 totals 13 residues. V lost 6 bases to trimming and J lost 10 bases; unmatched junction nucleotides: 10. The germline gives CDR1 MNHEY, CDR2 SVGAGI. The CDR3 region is CASSQDREVPAFF. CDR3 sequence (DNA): TGTGCCAGCAGCCAGGACAGGGAAGTTCCAGCTTTCTTT.

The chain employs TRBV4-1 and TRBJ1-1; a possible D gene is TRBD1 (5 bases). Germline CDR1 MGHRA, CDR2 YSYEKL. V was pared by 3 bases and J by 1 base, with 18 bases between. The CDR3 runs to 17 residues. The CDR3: CASSQDAGRLGNTEAFF. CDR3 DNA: TGCGCCAGCAGCCAGGATGCGGGACGACTTGGGAACACTGAAGCTTTCTTT.

CDR3 amino acids: CASSREATNEKLFF. In DNA form, the CDR3 reads TGTGCCAGCAGCCGGGAAGCAACTAATGAAAAACTGTTTTTT. V gene TRBV2 combines with J gene TRBJ1-4; D not resolved. V lost 6 bases and J lost 0, with 8 bases in between. Germline CDR1 SNHLY, CDR2 FYNNEI. The CDR3 extends over 14 amino acids. The whole variable domain, filled in from reference TRBV2 and TRBJ1-4, reads EPEVTQTPSHQVTQMGQEVILRCVPISNHLYFYWYRQILGQKVEFLVSFYNNEISEKSEIFDDQFSVERPDGSNFTLKIRSTKLEDSAMYFCASSREATNEKLFFGSGTQLSVL.

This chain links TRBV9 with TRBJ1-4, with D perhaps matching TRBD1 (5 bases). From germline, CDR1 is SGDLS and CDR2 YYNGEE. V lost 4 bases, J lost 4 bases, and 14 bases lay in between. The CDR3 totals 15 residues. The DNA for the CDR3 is TGTGCCAGCAGCCCCTCGCCAGGGTATAATGAAAAACTGTTTTTT. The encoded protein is CASSPSPGYNEKLFF.

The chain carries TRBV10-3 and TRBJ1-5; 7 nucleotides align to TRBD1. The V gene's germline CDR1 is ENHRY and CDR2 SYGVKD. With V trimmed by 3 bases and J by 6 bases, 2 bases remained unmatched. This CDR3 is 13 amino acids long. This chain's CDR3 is CAISDDRVQPQHF. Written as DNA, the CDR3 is TGTGCCATCAGTGATGACAGGGTTCAGCCCCAGCATTTT.

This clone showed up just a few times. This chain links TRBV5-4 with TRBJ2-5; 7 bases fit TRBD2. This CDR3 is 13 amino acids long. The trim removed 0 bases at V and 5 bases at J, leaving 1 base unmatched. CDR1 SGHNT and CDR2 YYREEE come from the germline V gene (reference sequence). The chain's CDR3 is CASSLVGGETQYF. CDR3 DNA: TGTGCCAGCAGCTTGGTCGGGGGGGAGACCCAGTACTTC.

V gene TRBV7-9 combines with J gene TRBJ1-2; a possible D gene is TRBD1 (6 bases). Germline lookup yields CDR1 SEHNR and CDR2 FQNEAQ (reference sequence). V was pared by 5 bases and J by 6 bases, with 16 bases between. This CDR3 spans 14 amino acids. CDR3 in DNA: TGTGCCAGCAGCCCAGGGGATTGGGCCCATGGCTACACCTTC. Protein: CASSPGDWAHGYTF.

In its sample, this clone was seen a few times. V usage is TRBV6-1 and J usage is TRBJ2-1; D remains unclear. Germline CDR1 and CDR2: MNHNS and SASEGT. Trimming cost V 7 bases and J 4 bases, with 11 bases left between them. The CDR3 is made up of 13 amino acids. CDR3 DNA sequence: TGTGCCAGCACCGCGGAAGGATACAATGAGCAGTTCTTC. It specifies CASTAEGYNEQFF.

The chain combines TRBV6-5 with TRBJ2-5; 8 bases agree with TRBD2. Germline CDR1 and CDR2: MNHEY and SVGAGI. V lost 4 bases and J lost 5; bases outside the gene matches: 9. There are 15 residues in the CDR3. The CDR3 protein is CASSSIGGARETQYF. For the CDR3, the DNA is TGTGCCAGCAGTTCGATCGGGGGGGCACGGGAGACCCAGTACTTC.

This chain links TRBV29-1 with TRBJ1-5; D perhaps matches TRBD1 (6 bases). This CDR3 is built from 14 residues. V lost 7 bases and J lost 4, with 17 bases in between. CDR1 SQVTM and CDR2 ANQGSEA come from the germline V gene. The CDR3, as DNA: TGCAGCGCCGTACCGACAGGCCAAAATCAGCCCCAGCATTTT. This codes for CSAVPTGQNQPQHF.

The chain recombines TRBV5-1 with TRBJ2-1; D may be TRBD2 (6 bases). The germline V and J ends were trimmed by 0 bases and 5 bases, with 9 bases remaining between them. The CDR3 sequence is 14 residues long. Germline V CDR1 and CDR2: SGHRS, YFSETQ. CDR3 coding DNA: TGCGCCAGCAGCTTGGAGGGACTGCACAATGAGCAGTTCTTC. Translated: CASSLEGLHNEQFF.

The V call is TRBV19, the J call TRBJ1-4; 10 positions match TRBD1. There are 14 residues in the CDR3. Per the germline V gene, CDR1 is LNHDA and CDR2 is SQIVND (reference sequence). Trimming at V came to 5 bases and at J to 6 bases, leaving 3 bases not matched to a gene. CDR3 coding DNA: TGTGCCAGTAGTGTGGGGACAGGGGATGAAAAACTGTTTTTT. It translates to CASSVGTGDEKLFF.

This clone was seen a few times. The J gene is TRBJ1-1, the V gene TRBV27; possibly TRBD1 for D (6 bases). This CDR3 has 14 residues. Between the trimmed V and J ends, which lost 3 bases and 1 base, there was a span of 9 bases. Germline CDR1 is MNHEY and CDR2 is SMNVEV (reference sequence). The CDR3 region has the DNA TGTGCCAGCAGTTTGCGGACAGAGAACACTGAAGCTTTCTTT. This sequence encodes CASSLRTENTEAFF.

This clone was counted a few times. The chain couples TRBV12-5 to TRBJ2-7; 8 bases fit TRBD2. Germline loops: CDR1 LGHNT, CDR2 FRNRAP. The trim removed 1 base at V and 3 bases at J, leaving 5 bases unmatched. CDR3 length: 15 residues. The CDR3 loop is CASGLGVAGNYEQYF. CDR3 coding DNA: TGTGCTAGTGGTTTGGGAGTAGCGGGAAACTACGAGCAGTACTTC.

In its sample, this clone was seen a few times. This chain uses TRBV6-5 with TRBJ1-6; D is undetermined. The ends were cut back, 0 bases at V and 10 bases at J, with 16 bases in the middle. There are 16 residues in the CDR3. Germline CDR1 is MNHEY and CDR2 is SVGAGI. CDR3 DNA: TGTGCCAGCAGTTACTCAAGCTACCCGACCGGGTCACCCCTCCACTTT. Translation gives CASSYSSYPTGSPLHF.

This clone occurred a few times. This CDR3 reads CATSRVAGGAVNSPLHF. In DNA form, the CDR3 reads TGTGCCACCAGCAGAGTAGCAGGGGGCGCCGTTAATTCACCCCTCCACTTT. The rearrangement links TRBV15 to TRBJ1-6, with TRBD1 matching 8 bases. Trimming at V came to 1 base and at J to 6 bases, leaving 8 bases not matched to a gene. CDR1 is LNHNV and CDR2 is YYDKDF in the germline V gene (reference sequence). CDR3 length: 17 residues.

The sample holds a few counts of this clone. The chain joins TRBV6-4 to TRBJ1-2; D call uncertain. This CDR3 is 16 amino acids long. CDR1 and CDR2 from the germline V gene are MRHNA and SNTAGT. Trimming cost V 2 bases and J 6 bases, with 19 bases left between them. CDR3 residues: CASSDGRGGGSDGYTF. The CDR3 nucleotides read TGTGCCAGCAGTGACGGGCGGGGAGGAGGGTCGGATGGCTACACCTTC.

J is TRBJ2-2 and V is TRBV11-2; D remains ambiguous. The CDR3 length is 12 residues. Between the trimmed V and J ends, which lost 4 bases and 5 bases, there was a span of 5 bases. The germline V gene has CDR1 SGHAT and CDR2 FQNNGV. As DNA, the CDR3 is TGTGCCAGCAGCTACAGAACCGGGGAGCTGTTTTTT. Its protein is CASSYRTGELFF.

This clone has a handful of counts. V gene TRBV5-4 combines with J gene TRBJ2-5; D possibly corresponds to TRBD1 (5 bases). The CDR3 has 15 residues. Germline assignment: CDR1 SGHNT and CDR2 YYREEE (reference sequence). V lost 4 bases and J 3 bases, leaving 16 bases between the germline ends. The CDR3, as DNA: TGTGCCAGCAGCGGCTCAGGGCAGGGCAAAGAGACCCAGTACTTC. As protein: CASSGSGQGKETQYF.

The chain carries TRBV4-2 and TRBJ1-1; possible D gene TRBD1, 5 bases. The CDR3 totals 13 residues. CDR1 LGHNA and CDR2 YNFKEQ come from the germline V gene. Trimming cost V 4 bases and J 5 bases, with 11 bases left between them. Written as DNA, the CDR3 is TGTGCCAGCAGCCGGGGGGAGGGAACTGAAGCTTTCTTT. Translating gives CASSRGEGTEAFF.

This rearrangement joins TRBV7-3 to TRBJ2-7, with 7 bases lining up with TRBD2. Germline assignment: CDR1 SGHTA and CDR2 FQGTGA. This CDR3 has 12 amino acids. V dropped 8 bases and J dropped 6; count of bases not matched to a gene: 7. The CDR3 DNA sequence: TGTGCCAGCCCTGGGTGGGGGGGCGAGCAGTACTTC. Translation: CASPGWGGEQYF.

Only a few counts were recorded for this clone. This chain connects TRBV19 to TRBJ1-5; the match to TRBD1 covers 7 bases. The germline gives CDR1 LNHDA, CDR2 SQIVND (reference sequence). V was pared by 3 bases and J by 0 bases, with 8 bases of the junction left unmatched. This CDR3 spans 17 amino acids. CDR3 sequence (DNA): TGTGCCAGTAGTATTCAAGGGACAGCTTATAGCAATCAGCCCCAGCATTTT. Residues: CASSIQGTAYSNQPQHF. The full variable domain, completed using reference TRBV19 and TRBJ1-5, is DGGITQSPKYLFRKEGQNVTLSCEQNLNHDAMYWYRQDPGQGLRLIYYSQIVNDFQKGDIAEGYSVSREKKESFPLTVTSAQKNPTAFYLCASSIQGTAYSNQPQHFGDGTRLSIL.

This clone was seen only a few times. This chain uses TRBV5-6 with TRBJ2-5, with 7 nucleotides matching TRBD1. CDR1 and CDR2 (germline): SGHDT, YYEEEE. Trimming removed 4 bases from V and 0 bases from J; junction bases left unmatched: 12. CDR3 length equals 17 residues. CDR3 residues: CASSPNGVRGYQETQYF. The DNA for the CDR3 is TGTGCCAGCAGCCCGAATGGGGTCAGGGGGTACCAAGAGACCCAGTACTTC.

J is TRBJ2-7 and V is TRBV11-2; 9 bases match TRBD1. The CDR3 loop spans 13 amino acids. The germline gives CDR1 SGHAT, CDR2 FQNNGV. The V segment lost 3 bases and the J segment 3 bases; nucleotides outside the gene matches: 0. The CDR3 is CASSLTGGYEQYF. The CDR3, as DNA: TGTGCCAGCAGCTTGACAGGGGGCTACGAGCAGTACTTC.

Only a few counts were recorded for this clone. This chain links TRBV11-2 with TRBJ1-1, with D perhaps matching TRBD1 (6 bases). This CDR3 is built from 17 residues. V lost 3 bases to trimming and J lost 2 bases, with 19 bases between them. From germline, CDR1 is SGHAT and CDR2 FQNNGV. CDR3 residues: CASSFDRGGGSNTEAFF. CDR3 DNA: TGTGCCAGCAGCTTTGACCGAGGGGGGGGCTCAAACACTGAAGCTTTCTTT.

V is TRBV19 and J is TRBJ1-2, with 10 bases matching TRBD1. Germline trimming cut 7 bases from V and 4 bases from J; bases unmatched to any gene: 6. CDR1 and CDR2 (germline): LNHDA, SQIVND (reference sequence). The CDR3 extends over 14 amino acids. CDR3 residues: CASIPTGGIYGYTF. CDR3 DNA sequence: TGTGCCAGTATTCCGACAGGGGGCATCTATGGCTACACCTTC.

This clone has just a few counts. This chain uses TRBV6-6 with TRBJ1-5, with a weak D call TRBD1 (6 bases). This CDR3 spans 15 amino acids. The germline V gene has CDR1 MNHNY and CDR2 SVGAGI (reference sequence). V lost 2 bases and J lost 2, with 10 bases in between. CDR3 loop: CASSYGGAGNQPQHF. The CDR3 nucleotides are TGTGCCAGCAGTTACGGGGGCGCCGGCAATCAGCCCCAGCATTTT.

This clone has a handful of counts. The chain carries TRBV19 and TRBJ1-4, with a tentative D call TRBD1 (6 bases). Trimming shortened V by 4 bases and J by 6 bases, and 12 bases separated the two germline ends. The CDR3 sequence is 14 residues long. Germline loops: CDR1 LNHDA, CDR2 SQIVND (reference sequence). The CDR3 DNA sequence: TGTGCCAGTAGTAGGATCCACAGGGATGAAAAACTGTTTTTT. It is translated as CASSRIHRDEKLFF.

The DNA of the CDR3 is TGTGCCAGCAGCCAAGAGAGCCAGGGGGCCAATCAGCCCCAGCATTTT. It yields the protein CASSQESQGANQPQHF. This chain connects TRBV4-2 to TRBJ1-5, with 8 bases matching TRBD1. The CDR3 runs to 16 residues. After removal of 0 bases from V and 3 bases from J, the junction contained 4 bases not matched to a gene. Germline values: CDR1 LGHNA, CDR2 YNFKEQ.

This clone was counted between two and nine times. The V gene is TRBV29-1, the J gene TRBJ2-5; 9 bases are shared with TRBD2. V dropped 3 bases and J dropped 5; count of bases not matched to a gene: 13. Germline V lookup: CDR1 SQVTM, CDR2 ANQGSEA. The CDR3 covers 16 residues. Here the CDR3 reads CSVEGRRAGGTETQYF. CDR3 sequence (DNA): TGCAGCGTTGAGGGTCGGAGGGCGGGGGGGACGGAGACCCAGTACTTC. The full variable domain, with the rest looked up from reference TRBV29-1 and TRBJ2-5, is SAVISQKPSRDICQRGTSLTIQCQVDSQVTMMFWYRQQPGQSLTLIATANQGSEATYESGFVIDKFPISRPNLTFSTLTVSNMSPEDSSIYLCSVEGRRAGGTETQYFGPGTRLLVL.

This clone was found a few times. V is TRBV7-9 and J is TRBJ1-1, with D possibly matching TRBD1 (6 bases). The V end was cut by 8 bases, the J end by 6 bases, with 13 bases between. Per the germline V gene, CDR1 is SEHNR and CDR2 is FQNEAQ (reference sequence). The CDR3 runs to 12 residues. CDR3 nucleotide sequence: TGTGCCAGCGCATCAGGGGATGCTGAAGCTTTCTTT. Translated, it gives CASASGDAEAFF.